One and the same sample provided the 17 T cell receptor beta chains below, sequenced in a study of T cells in Graves' hyperthyroidism and ophthalmopathy. RNA transcripts gave rise to amplified TCR beta CDR3 regions. During a first-round RT-PCR of the TCR CDR3, the HTBI primer set was used. TCRdb itself ran the multiplex PCR reads through MiXCR, one entry per CDR3 protein. The sample has approximately 870,000 distinct CDR3 sequences, roughly 40% seen once; the top ten hold 8.9%. Sequencing input: blood. Receptors were obtained from a man between 18 and 29 years old with Graves' hyperthyroidism.

This chain connects TRBV5-4 to TRBJ2-5; 8 bases agree with TRBD1. The CDR3 is 14 amino acids. With V trimmed by 4 bases and J by 4 bases, 6 bases remained unmatched. Germline V gives CDR1 SGHNT, CDR2 YYREEE (reference sequence). DNA of the CDR3: TGTGCCAGCAGCCCGGACAGGGCTTCAGAGACCCAGTACTTC. Residues: CASSPDRASETQYF.

The chain links TRBV29-1 to TRBJ1-5, with D hard to call. V was pared by 2 bases and J by 4 bases, with 9 bases between. The CDR3 is 13 residues long. Per germline, CDR1 SQVTM and CDR2 ANQGSEA. The CDR3 DNA reads as TGCAGCGTTGAATCGGGTTGGAATCAGCCCCAGCATTTT. Translating gives CSVESGWNQPQHF.

The rearrangement joins TRBV7-9 to TRBJ2-7; TRBD2 matches at 14 bases. V was pared by 5 bases and J by 3 bases, with 6 bases of the junction left unmatched. This CDR3 contains 16 residues. CDR1 SEHNR and CDR2 FQNEAQ come from the germline V gene (reference sequence). The CDR3 nucleotides read TGTGCCAGCAGCGGAGGGACTAGCGGGAGAGGCTACGAGCAGTACTTC. The encoded protein is CASSGGTSGRGYEQYF. The full variable domain, in which reference TRBV7-9 and TRBJ2-7 provide the parts outside the CDR3, is DTGVSQNPRHKITKRGQNVTFRCDPISEHNRLYWYRQTLGQGPEFLTYFQNEAQLEKSRLLSDRFSAERPKGSFSTLEIQRTEQGDSAMYLCASSGGTSGRGYEQYFGPGTRLTVT.

The chain uses TRBV7-3 and TRBJ2-2, with 8 bases fitting TRBD1. The CDR3 has 15 residues. Germline-derived CDR1 and CDR2 are SGHTA and FQGTGA. The J segment lost 4 bases and the V segment lost 6 bases, leaving 7 bases of the junction unmatched. The chain's CDR3 is CASRPTGGSTGELFF. The CDR3, as DNA: TGTGCCAGCAGACCTACAGGGGGTAGCACCGGGGAGCTGTTTTTT.

This clonotype appeared a few times. This chain uses TRBV7-3 with TRBJ1-5, with 7 bases matching TRBD1. The V segment lost 5 bases and the J segment 2 bases; nucleotides outside the gene matches: 15. The CDR3 sequence is 18 residues long. From germline, CDR1 is SGHTA and CDR2 FQGTGA. CDR3 sequence: CASSTGGQSSLGNQPQHF. The DNA of the CDR3 is TGTGCCAGCAGCACGGGGGGACAGAGCTCGTTGGGCAATCAGCCCCAGCATTTT.

This clonotype was detected only a few times. The chain uses TRBV7-3 and TRBJ2-7, with 8 bases fitting TRBD1. The V segment lost 5 bases and the J segment 4 bases; nucleotides outside the gene matches: 10. This CDR3 spans 15 amino acids. CDR1 is SGHTA and CDR2 is FQGTGA in the germline V gene. CDR3 coding DNA: TGTGCCAGCAGCCCACAGGGGGTCCGCTCATACGAGCAGTACTTC. Amino acids: CASSPQGVRSYEQYF.

The V and J genes are TRBV2 and TRBJ1-2; D gene ambiguous. CDR3 size: 14 residues. Trimming shortened V by 7 bases and J by 0 bases, and 12 bases separated the two germline ends. Germline values: CDR1 SNHLY, CDR2 FYNNEI. The CDR3 loop is CASNIQNANYGYTF. For the CDR3, the DNA is TGTGCCAGCAATATACAGAACGCTAACTATGGCTACACCTTC.

The rearrangement uses TRBV20-1 and TRBJ1-3; weak D call: TRBD1 (6 bases). This CDR3 comprises 12 residues. Deletions cut 0 bases from V and 7 bases from J, with 7 bases between. Germline lookup yields CDR1 DFQATT and CDR2 SNEGSKA (reference sequence). The CDR3 DNA is TGCAGTGCTAGAGAACAGGGCAACACCATATATTTT. Protein: CSAREQGNTIYF.

The chain employs TRBV29-1 and TRBJ2-5; D possibly corresponds to TRBD2 (7 bases). CDR3 size: 11 residues. Germline V gene lookup returns CDR1 SQVTM and CDR2 ANQGSEA. The CDR3 spells CSGRGKETQYF. Written as DNA, the CDR3 is TGCAGTGGGAGGGGGAAAGAGACCCAGTACTTC.

This clonotype was detected a few times. Here the CDR3 reads CASSTPNYGYTF. In nucleotides, the CDR3 is TGTGCCAGCAGCACCCCCAACTATGGCTACACCTTC. The rearrangement joins TRBV11-2 to TRBJ1-2; D gene ambiguous. The germline V gene encodes CDR1 SGHAT and CDR2 FQNNGV. V was clipped by 5 bases and J by 2 bases, with 6 bases between them. The CDR3 has 12 residues.

This clonotype was counted once. The chain joins TRBV25-1 to TRBJ2-5, with D maybe TRBD1 (6 bases). CDR1 is MGHDK and CDR2 is SYGVNS in the germline V gene. The V gene lost 8 bases and the J gene lost 5 bases, with 24 bases spanning the gap. The CDR3 runs 16 residues. The CDR3 region has the DNA TGTGCCAGCTCACGCGGGCAGGGGCGCCCCCGGGAGACCCAGTACTTC. Translation gives CASSRGQGRPRETQYF.

The sample holds many counts of this clonotype. The V gene is TRBV10-3, the J gene TRBJ2-5, with 10 positions matching TRBD2. Germline trimming cut 8 bases from V and 0 bases from J; bases unmatched to any gene: 12. This CDR3 contains 17 residues. Per the germline V gene, CDR1 is ENHRY and CDR2 is SYGVKD. The CDR3 DNA reads as TGTGCCATCTCCGGCAGCGGGGGGGAATCGTACCAAGAGACCCAGTACTTC. Its translation is CAISGSGGESYQETQYF.

This clonotype has only one observation. The V gene is TRBV2, the J gene TRBJ2-5, with TRBD1 matching over 7 bases. Germline CDR1 and CDR2: SNHLY and FYNNEI. V was clipped by 4 bases and J by 4 bases; unmatched bases: 12. The CDR3 contains 16 residues. CDR3 bases: TGTGCCAGCAGTGGCCGGACAGGTAGTAGCAGAGAGACCCAGTACTTC. Translated: CASSGRTGSSRETQYF.

As regards this clonotype: Just one base apart from a much larger clone, this may be a read error. The chain has TRBV11-1 and TRBJ1-2; no clear D gene. Germline values: CDR1 SGHAT, CDR2 FQDESV (reference sequence). With 0 bases removed from V and 0 bases from J, the gap between germline ends came to 8 bases. There are 15 residues in the CDR3. In DNA, the CDR3 is TGTGCCAGCAGCTTAGCCGAGCGCACTAACTATGGCTACACCTTC. Protein sequence: CASSLAERTNYGYTF.

V is TRBV13 and J is TRBJ1-3; 9 positions agree with TRBD1. This CDR3 has 16 amino acids. Germline CDR1 reads PRHDT; CDR2 reads FYEKMQ (reference sequence). V was pared by 0 bases and J by 1 base, with 1 base of the junction left unmatched. The CDR3 bases are TGTGCCAGCAGCTTAGGCGACAGGGGGTCTGGAAACACCATATATTTT. Translation gives CASSLGDRGSGNTIYF.

This clonotype was counted ten times or more. The chain has TRBV2 and TRBJ1-2; TRBD1 aligns across 7 bases. Germline CDR1 is SNHLY and CDR2 is FYNNEI. Unmatched junction bases numbered 6, after V lost 8 bases and J lost 6 bases. The length of the CDR3 is 12 residues. The CDR3 DNA is TGTGCCAGCTTAGGGACAGTCGATGGCTACACCTTC. Encoded protein: CASLGTVDGYTF.

The chain recombines TRBV9 with TRBJ1-2, with 8 positions matching TRBD1. This CDR3 region has 15 residues. Losses at the gene ends were 4 bases for V and 1 base for J; bases not matched to a gene: 6. The germline V gene encodes CDR1 SGDLS and CDR2 YYNGEE. This chain's CDR3 is CASSPAGGFNYGYTF. The CDR3 coding sequence is TGTGCCAGCAGCCCAGCAGGGGGCTTTAACTATGGCTACACCTTC.